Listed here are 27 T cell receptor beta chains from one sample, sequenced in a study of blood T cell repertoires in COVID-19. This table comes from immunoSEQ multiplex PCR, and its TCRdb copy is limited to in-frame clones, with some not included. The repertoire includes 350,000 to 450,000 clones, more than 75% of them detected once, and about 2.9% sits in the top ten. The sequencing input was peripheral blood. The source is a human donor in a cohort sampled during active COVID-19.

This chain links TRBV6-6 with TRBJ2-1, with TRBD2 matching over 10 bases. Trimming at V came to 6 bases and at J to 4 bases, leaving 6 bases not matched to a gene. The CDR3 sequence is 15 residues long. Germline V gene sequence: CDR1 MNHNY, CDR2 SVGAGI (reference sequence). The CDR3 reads CASSPGTSDYNEQFF. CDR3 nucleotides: TGTGCCAGCAGCCCCGGGACTAGCGATTACAATGAGCAGTTCTTC.

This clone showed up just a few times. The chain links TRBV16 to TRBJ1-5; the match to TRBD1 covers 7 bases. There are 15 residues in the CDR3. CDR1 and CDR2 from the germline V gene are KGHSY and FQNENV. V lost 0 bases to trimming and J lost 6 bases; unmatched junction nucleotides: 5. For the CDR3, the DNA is TGTGCCAGCAGCCAATCTGGGCAGGGGGGTCAGCCCCAGCATTTT. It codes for CASSQSGQGGQPQHF.

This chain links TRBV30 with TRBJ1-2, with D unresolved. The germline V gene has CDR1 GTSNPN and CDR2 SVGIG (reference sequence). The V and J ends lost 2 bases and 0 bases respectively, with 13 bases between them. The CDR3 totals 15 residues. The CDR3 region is CAWSPLTLPNYGYTF. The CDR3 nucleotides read TGTGCCTGGAGTCCGTTGACACTTCCTAACTATGGCTACACCTTC. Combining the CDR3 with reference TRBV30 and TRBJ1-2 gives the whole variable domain SQTIHQWPATLVQPVGSPLSLECTVEGTSNPNLYWYRQAAGRGLQLLFYSVGIGQISSEVPQNLSASRPQDRQFILSSKKLLLSDSGFYLCAWSPLTLPNYGYTFGSGTRLTVV.

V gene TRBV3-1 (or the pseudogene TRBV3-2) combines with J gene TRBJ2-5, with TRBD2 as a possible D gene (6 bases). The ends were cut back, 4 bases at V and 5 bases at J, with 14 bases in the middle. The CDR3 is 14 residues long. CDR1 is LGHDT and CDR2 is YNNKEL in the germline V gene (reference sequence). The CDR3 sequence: CASSPGTRPETQYF. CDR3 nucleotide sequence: TGTGCCAGCAGCCCAGGGACTCGCCCGGAGACCCAGTACTTC.

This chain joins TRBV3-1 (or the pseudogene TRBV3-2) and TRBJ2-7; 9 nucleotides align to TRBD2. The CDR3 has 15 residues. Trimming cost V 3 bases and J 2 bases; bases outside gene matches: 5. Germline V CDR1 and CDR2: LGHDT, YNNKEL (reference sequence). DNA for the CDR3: TGTGCCAGCAGCCACTCCGCTAGCGGGGCCTACGAGCAGTACTTC. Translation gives CASSHSASGAYEQYF.

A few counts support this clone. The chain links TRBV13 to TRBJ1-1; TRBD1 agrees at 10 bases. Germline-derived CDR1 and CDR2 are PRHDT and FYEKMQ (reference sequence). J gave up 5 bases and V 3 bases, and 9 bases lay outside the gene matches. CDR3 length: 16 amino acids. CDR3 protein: CASSFFDRGLRTEAFF. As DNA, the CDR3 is TGTGCCAGCAGCTTTTTTGACAGGGGGCTGAGAACTGAAGCTTTCTTT.

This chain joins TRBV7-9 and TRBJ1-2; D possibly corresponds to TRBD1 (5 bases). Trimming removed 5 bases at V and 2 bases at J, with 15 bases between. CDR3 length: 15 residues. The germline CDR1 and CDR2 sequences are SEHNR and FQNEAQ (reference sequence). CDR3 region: CASSRAGTPNYGYTF. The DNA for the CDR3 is TGTGCCAGCAGCCGGGCCGGGACTCCAAACTATGGCTACACCTTC.

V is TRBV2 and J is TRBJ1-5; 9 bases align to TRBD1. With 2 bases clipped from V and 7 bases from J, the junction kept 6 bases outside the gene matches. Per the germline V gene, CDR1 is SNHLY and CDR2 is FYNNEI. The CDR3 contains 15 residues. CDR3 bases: TGTGCCAGCAGTGAAACAGGGGGCTCGCGACAGCCCCAGCATTTT. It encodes CASSETGGSRQPQHF.

The CDR3 reads CASIGTDLSYEQYF. Written as DNA, the CDR3 is TGTGCCAGCATCGGGACAGACCTCTCCTACGAGCAGTACTTC. The rearrangement uses TRBV2 and TRBJ2-7; 7 bases agree with TRBD1. V lost 7 bases and J lost 0; bases outside the gene matches: 6. The CDR3 has 14 residues. The germline gives CDR1 SNHLY, CDR2 FYNNEI.

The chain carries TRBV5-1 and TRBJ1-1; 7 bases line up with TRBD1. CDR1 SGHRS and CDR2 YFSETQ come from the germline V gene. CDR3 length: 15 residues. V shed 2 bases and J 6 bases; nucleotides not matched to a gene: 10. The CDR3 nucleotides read TGCGCCAGCAGCTTTGACCGGCAGGGGGGCGCTGAAGCTTTCTTT. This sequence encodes CASSFDRQGGAEAFF.

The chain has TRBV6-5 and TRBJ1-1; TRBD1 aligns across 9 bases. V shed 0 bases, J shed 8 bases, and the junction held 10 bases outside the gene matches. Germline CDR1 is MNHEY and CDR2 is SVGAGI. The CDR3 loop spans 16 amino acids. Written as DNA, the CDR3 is TGTGCCAGCAGTTACTCGGCCGGGACAGGGAGTCTCGAAGCTTTCTTT. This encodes CASSYSAGTGSLEAFF.

In nucleotides, the CDR3 is TGTGCCAGCAGCTTATCTCAGTATGGCTACACCTTC. It translates to CASSLSQYGYTF. J is TRBJ1-2 and V is TRBV7-9; D is undetermined. Trimming removed 2 bases from V and 5 bases from J, with 6 bases in between. CDR3 length equals 12 residues. Germline values: CDR1 SEHNR, CDR2 FQNEAQ (reference sequence).

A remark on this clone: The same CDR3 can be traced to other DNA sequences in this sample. The CDR3 DNA reads TGTGCCAGCAGCTTAGAACGGGAGGTAAATGAGCAGTTCTTC. Translated, it gives CASSLEREVNEQFF. The V call is TRBV11-2, the J call TRBJ2-1, with TRBD2 matching 7 bases. The CDR3 sequence is 14 residues long. CDR1 is SGHAT and CDR2 is FQNNGV in the germline V gene. With V trimmed by 0 bases and J by 7 bases, 3 bases remained unmatched.

The CDR3 nucleotides are TGTGCCTGGAGCCACACGGGACCGGGAGTGGGCTCCTACGAGCAGTACTTC. Its protein product is CAWSHTGPGVGSYEQYF. The chain is built from TRBV30 and TRBJ2-7, with D possibly TRBD2 on 6 matching bases. The CDR3 covers 17 residues. V was pared by 3 bases and J by 0 bases, with 21 bases between. The germline V gene encodes CDR1 GTSNPN and CDR2 SVGIG (reference sequence).

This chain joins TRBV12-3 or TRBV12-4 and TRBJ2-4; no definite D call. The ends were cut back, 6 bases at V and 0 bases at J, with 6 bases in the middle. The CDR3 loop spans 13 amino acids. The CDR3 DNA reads TGTGCCAGCAGCTATCCAGCCAAAAACATTCAGTACTTC. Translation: CASSYPAKNIQYF.

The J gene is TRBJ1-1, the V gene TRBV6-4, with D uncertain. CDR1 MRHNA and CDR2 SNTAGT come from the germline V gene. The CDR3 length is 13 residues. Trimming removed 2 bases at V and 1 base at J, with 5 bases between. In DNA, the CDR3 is TGTGCCAGCAGTGACGGAGAGAACACTGAAGCTTTCTTT. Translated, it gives CASSDGENTEAFF.

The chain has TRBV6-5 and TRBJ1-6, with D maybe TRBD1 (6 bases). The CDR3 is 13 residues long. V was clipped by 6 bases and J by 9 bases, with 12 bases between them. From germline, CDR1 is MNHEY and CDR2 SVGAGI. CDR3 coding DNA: TGTGCCAGCAGGCGGACACAGGGTTCACCCCTCCACTTT. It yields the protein CASRRTQGSPLHF.

The CDR3 nucleotides are TGCGCCAGCAGTGTGAACATCCAAGAGACCCAGTACTTC. Amino acid sequence: CASSVNIQETQYF. This chain links TRBV10-1 with TRBJ2-5; D gene ambiguous. The CDR3 sequence is 13 residues long. Trimming left V 4 bases short and J 1 base short, with 7 bases between. Germline CDR1 is WNHNN and CDR2 is SYGVQD (reference sequence).

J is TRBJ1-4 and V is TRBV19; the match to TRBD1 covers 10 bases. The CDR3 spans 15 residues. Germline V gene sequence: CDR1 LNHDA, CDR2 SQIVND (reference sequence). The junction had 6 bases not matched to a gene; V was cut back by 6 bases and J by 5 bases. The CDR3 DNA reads TGTGCCAGTAGACAAACGGGACAGGGGAATGAAAAACTGTTTTTT. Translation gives CASRQTGQGNEKLFF.

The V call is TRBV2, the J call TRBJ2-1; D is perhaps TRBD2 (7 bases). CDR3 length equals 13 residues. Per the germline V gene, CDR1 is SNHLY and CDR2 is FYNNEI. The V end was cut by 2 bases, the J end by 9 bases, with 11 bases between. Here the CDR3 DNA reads TGTGCCAGCAGTGAAAGGGGGAGGGGTGAGCAGTTCTTC. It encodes CASSERGRGEQFF.

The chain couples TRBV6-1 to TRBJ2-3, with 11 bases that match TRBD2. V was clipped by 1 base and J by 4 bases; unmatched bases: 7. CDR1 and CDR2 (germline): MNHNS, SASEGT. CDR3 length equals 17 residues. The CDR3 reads CASSEVIAGGPADTQYF. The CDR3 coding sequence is TGTGCCAGCAGTGAAGTAATAGCGGGAGGGCCCGCAGATACGCAGTATTTT.

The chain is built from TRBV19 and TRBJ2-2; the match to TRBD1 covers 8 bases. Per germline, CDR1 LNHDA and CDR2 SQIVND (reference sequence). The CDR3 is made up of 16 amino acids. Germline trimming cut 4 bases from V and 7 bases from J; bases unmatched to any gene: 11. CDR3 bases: TGTGCCAGTAGTAAAGCAACCAGGGGGCGCGGCGGGGAGCTGTTTTTT. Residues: CASSKATRGRGGELFF. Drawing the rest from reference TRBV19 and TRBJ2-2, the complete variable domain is DGGITQSPKYLFRKEGQNVTLSCEQNLNHDAMYWYRQDPGQGLRLIYYSQIVNDFQKGDIAEGYSVSREKKESFPLTVTSAQKNPTAFYLCASSKATRGRGGELFFGEGSRLTVL.

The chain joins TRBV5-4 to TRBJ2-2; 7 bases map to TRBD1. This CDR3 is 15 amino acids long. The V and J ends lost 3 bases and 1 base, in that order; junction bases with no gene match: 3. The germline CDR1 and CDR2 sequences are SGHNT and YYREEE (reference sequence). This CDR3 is CASSYDRENTGELFF. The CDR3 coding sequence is TGTGCCAGCAGCTATGACAGGGAGAACACCGGGGAGCTGTTTTTT. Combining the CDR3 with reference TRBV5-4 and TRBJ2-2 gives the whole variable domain ETGVTQSPTHLIKTRGQQVTLRCSSQSGHNTVSWYQQALGQGPQFIFQYYREEENGRGNFPPRFSGLQFPNYSSELNVNALELDDSALYLCASSYDRENTGELFFGEGSRLTVL.

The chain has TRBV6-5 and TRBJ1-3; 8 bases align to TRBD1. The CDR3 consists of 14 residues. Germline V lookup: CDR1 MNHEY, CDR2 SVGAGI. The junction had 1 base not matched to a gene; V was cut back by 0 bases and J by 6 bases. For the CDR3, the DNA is TGTGCCAGCAGTTACTCACAGGGGGTAAACACCATATATTTT. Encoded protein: CASSYSQGVNTIYF.

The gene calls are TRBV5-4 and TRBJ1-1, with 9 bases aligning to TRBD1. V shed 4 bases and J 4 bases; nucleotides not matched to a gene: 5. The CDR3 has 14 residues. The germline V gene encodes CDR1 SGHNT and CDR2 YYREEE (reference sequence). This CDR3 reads CASSMGQGGTEAFF. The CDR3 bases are TGTGCCAGCAGCATGGGACAGGGAGGCACTGAAGCTTTCTTT.

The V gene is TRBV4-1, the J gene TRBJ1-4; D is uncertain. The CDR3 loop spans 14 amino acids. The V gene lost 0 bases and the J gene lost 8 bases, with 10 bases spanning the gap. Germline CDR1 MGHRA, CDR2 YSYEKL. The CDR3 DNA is TGCGCCAGCAGCCAAGACAGAATGGTGGAAAAACTGTTTTTT. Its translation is CASSQDRMVEKLFF.

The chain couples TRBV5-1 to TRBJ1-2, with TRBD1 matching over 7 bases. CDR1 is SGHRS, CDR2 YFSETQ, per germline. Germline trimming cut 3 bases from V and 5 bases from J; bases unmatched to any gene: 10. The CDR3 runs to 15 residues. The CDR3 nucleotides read TGCGCCAGCAGCTCTCAGACAGGGCTCTCTTATGGCTACACCTTC. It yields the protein CASSSQTGLSYGYTF.